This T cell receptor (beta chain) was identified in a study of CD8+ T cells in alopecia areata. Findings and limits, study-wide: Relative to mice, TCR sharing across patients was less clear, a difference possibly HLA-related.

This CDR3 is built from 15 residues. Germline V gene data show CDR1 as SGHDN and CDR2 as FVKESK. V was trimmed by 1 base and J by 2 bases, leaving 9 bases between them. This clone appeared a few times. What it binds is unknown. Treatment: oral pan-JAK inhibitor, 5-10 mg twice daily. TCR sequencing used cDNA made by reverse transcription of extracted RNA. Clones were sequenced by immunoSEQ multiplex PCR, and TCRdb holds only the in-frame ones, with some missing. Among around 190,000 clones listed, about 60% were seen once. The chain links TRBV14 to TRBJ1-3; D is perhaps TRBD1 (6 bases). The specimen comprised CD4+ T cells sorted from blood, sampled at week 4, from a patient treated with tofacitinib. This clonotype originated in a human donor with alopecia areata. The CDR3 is CASSQAGHAGNTIYF. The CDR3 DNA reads TGTGCCAGCAGCCAAGCGGGACACGCTGGAAACACCATATATTTT. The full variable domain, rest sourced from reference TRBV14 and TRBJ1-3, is EAGVTQFPSHSVIEKGQTVTLRCDPISGHDNLYWYRRVMGKEIKFLLHFVKESKQDESGMPNNRFLAERTGGTYSTLKVQPAELEDSGVYFCASSQAGHAGNTIYFGEGSWLTVV.